Each of the 27 T cell receptor beta chains below was sequenced from the same sample in a study of blood T cells in healthy people across ages. A second PCR, run for roughly 7 to 11 cycles, used a sample-barcoded 5' primer plus a J-beta primer mix. TCRdb reprocessed the 5' RACE reads with MiXCR, giving one entry per CDR3 protein. The table shows 850,000 to 1,000,000 distinct CDR3 sequences, with roughly 51% occurring only once. Sequences were obtained from blood. The source of these receptors is a woman in her fifties or sixties in good health.

This clonotype was counted between two and nine times. This chain joins TRBV28 and TRBJ1-2; D not certain. The CDR3 is 13 residues long. Trimming stripped 9 bases from V and 2 bases from J, with 13 bases between. From germline, CDR1 is MDHEN and CDR2 SYDVKM. CDR3 sequence (DNA): TGTGCCAGTCTGACCGGGAGCAACTATGGCTACACCTTC. Translation: CASLTGSNYGYTF.

The rearrangement uses TRBV28 and TRBJ1-4, with 7 nucleotides matching TRBD1. V dropped 3 bases and J dropped 7; count of bases not matched to a gene: 5. Germline V gene data show CDR1 as MDHEN and CDR2 as SYDVKM. This CDR3 region has 14 residues. Written as DNA, the CDR3 is TGTGCCAGCAGTTTTATGGCAGGGGGTGAAAAACTGTTTTTT. Protein product: CASSFMAGGEKLFF.

This clonotype was found a few times. DNA of the CDR3: TGTGCCAGCAGCGGCAGGGACAGACCAGATACGCAGTATTTT. Protein: CASSGRDRPDTQYF. The chain couples TRBV9 to TRBJ2-3; 7 nucleotides match TRBD1. The length of the CDR3 is 14 residues. The germline CDR1 and CDR2 sequences are SGDLS and YYNGEE. V dropped 3 bases and J dropped 4; count of bases not matched to a gene: 5.

The V and J genes are TRBV29-1 and TRBJ2-1; D unclear. Trimming removed 2 bases from V and 5 bases from J, with 16 bases in between. The germline V gene encodes CDR1 SQVTM and CDR2 ANQGSEA. This CDR3 has 15 residues. The CDR3 protein is CSVEKGPAFNNEQFF. CDR3 bases: TGCAGCGTTGAAAAGGGCCCCGCCTTTAACAATGAGCAGTTCTTC.

This clonotype was counted a single time. Here the CDR3 DNA reads TGCAGTGCCAGGGAGCAGGGTGGAACTAATGAAAAACTGTTTTTT. It codes for CSAREQGGTNEKLFF. The V call is TRBV20-1, the J call TRBJ1-4; D is possibly TRBD1 (5 bases). Germline CDR1 DFQATT, CDR2 SNEGSKA (reference sequence). The ends were cut back, 6 bases at V and 1 base at J, with 15 bases in the middle. The CDR3 covers 15 residues.

V usage is TRBV4-1 and J usage is TRBJ2-5; 10 nucleotides agree with TRBD2. Germline CDR1 and CDR2: MGHRA and YSYEKL. CDR3 length equals 19 residues. V shed 7 bases, J shed 1 base, and the junction held 18 bases outside the gene matches. The CDR3 spells CASTSLLAGAQRIQETQYF. Written as DNA, the CDR3 is TGCGCCAGCACCTCCCTCCTAGCGGGGGCCCAAAGAATCCAAGAGACCCAGTACTTC.

V usage is TRBV30 and J usage is TRBJ1-5; no definite D call. V lost 3 bases and J lost 9, with 18 bases in between. The CDR3 covers 14 residues. The germline V gene has CDR1 GTSNPN and CDR2 SVGIG (reference sequence). For the CDR3, the DNA is TGTGCCTGGAGCCCGCGGGCAGGTTCTAGGCCCCAGCATTTT. Protein product: CAWSPRAGSRPQHF.

Ten or more counts support this clonotype. The J gene is TRBJ2-4, the V gene TRBV29-1, with 8 positions matching TRBD1. The CDR3 loop spans 15 amino acids. Germline V lookup: CDR1 SQVTM, CDR2 ANQGSEA. The V segment lost 5 bases and the J segment 0 bases; nucleotides outside the gene matches: 6. The DNA of the CDR3 is TGCAGCGTTTCCGACAGGGGACTAGCCAAAAACATTCAGTACTTC. Translated: CSVSDRGLAKNIQYF.

The chain uses TRBV25-1 and TRBJ2-7; unclear D gene. The germline CDR1 and CDR2 sequences are MGHDK and SYGVNS. The length of the CDR3 is 12 residues. V was shortened by 5 bases and J by 7 bases, with 12 bases between the two germline ends. The CDR3 sequence: CASSYGNNEQYF. CDR3 DNA sequence: TGTGCCAGCAGTTACGGCAACAATGAGCAGTACTTC.

This clonotype has only a few counts. V and J are TRBV7-2 and TRBJ2-1; D possibly corresponds to TRBD2 (6 bases). This CDR3 contains 16 residues. Germline CDR1 SGHTA, CDR2 FQGNSA. The V end was cut by 0 bases, the J end by 4 bases, with 13 bases between. CDR3 sequence (DNA): TGTGCCAGCAGCTTAGCGCTAGGCGGGAAGTACAATGAGCAGTTCTTC. This gives the protein CASSLALGGKYNEQFF.

The V gene is TRBV24-1, the J gene TRBJ2-3; 9 bases agree with TRBD1. This CDR3 has 16 amino acids. Trimming removed 4 bases from V and 3 bases from J; junction bases left unmatched: 7. Germline-derived CDR1 and CDR2 are KGHDR and SFDVKD. The CDR3 reads CATSENRGRWTDTQYF. The DNA for the CDR3 is TGTGCCACCAGTGAGAACAGGGGGCGTTGGACAGATACGCAGTATTTT.

The chain employs TRBV6-5 and TRBJ2-3; 9 nucleotides agree with TRBD2. Unmatched junction bases numbered 7, after V lost 2 bases and J lost 4 bases. Germline lookup yields CDR1 MNHEY and CDR2 SVGAGI. This CDR3 is built from 16 residues. The CDR3 reads CASSYTYSGRADTQYF. CDR3 bases: TGTGCCAGCAGTTACACGTATAGCGGGAGAGCAGATACGCAGTATTTT.

This chain links TRBV27 with TRBJ2-1; TRBD2 aligns across 11 bases. V was pared by 6 bases and J by 6 bases, with 4 bases of the junction left unmatched. From germline, CDR1 is MNHEY and CDR2 SMNVEV (reference sequence). The CDR3 spans 14 residues. CDR3 sequence reads: CASSAGTSGNEQFF. The DNA for the CDR3 is TGTGCCAGCAGCGCCGGGACTAGCGGCAATGAGCAGTTCTTC.

This rearrangement joins TRBV3-1 to TRBJ2-7, with D possibly matching TRBD1 (5 bases). This CDR3 has 15 amino acids. V gave up 0 bases and J gave up 3 bases, with 12 bases separating them. Per the germline V gene, CDR1 is LGHDT and CDR2 is YNNKEL (reference sequence). CDR3 sequence: CASSQDGQGFYEQYF. The CDR3 region has the DNA TGTGCCAGCAGCCAAGACGGGCAGGGTTTCTACGAGCAGTACTTC.

This chain uses TRBV6-5 with TRBJ1-1; 7 bases agree with TRBD1. The CDR3 has 15 residues. Germline CDR1 MNHEY, CDR2 SVGAGI. V dropped 7 bases and J dropped 6; count of bases not matched to a gene: 14. CDR3 nucleotides: TGTGCCAGCAACCCTCAACAGGGGCCGTCGTCTGAAGCTTTCTTT. Translating gives CASNPQQGPSSEAFF.

V usage is TRBV14 and J usage is TRBJ2-3; D gene uncertain. The CDR3 has 15 amino acids. The ends were cut back, 2 bases at V and 6 bases at J, with 15 bases in the middle. In germline, CDR1 is SGHDN, CDR2 FVKESK. DNA of the CDR3: TGTGCCAGCAGCCAACTCGGTCGGGTCGTCGATACGCAGTATTTT. It codes for CASSQLGRVVDTQYF.

CDR3 sequence reads: CASSFPNDYEQYF. The CDR3 DNA follows: TGTGCCAGCAGCTTCCCGAACGACTACGAGCAGTACTTC. The rearrangement links TRBV7-2 to TRBJ2-5; unclear D gene. The J call may be wrong; the DNA end is better matched by TRBJ2-7. This CDR3 is built from 13 residues. Germline CDR1 reads SGHTA; CDR2 reads FQGNSA.

This sequence joins TRBV10-3 and TRBJ2-5; D is uncertain. Trimming cost V 4 bases and J 11 bases, with 17 bases left between them. The CDR3 is 13 residues long. Germline assignment: CDR1 ENHRY and CDR2 SYGVKD. CDR3 DNA: TGTGCCATCAGTGCTAGTAGGAACAATGAGCAGTACTTC. This gives the protein CAISASRNNEQYF.

The chain joins TRBV5-1 to TRBJ1-2; D is undetermined. Trimming took off 4 bases at V and 4 bases at J, with 11 bases between the two ends. Germline CDR1 is SGHRS and CDR2 is YFSETQ. The CDR3 runs to 13 residues. This chain's CDR3 is CASSHGLIYGYTF. As DNA, the CDR3 is TGCGCCAGCAGCCACGGACTTATCTATGGCTACACCTTC.

The rearrangement links TRBV20-1 to TRBJ2-7; no firm D call. The CDR3 sequence is 13 residues long. Trimming removed 3 bases from V and 3 bases from J, with 12 bases in between. The germline V gene encodes CDR1 DFQATT and CDR2 SNEGSKA (reference sequence). CDR3 sequence: CSARPVDGYEQYF. In nucleotides, the CDR3 is TGCAGTGCTAGGCCGGTGGACGGCTACGAGCAGTACTTC.

V gene TRBV7-2 combines with J gene TRBJ2-1; 7 bases match TRBD2. This CDR3 has 16 residues. Germline V gene sequence: CDR1 SGHTA, CDR2 FQGNSA. V dropped 5 bases and J dropped 4; count of bases not matched to a gene: 11. CDR3 region: CASSGARSSGYNEQFF. In nucleotides, the CDR3 is TGTGCCAGCAGCGGAGCCCGGTCTAGCGGTTACAATGAGCAGTTCTTC.

This clonotype was observed a few times. The chain uses TRBV4-3 and TRBJ1-2; D ambiguous. Trimming stripped 0 bases from V and 0 bases from J, with 11 bases between. The CDR3 extends over 16 amino acids. CDR1 is LGHNA, CDR2 YSLEER, per germline. The chain's CDR3 is CASSQETGGANYGYTF. The DNA for the CDR3 is TGCGCCAGCAGCCAAGAAACGGGAGGAGCTAACTATGGCTACACCTTC.

Only a few counts were recorded for this clonotype. The chain employs TRBV2 and TRBJ2-7; a weak D match, TRBD1 (6 bases). The CDR3 extends over 15 amino acids. V dropped 3 bases and J dropped 3 bases, with 15 bases sitting between them. Germline V gene sequence: CDR1 SNHLY, CDR2 FYNNEI. The CDR3 protein is CASSEGWGTNYEQYF. The CDR3 nucleotides read TGTGCCAGCAGTGAGGGTTGGGGGACAAACTACGAGCAGTACTTC.

The V and J genes are TRBV7-9 and TRBJ2-1; 10 bases map to TRBD1. Germline CDR1 is SEHNR and CDR2 is FQNEAQ (reference sequence). The CDR3 spans 16 residues. J lost 7 bases, V lost 5 bases, and 11 bases had no gene match. The CDR3 region is CASSPTGTGVRNEQFF. The CDR3, as DNA: TGTGCCAGCAGCCCAACCGGGACAGGGGTCCGGAATGAGCAGTTCTTC.

This clonotype was observed a handful of times. The CDR3 spells CSARVASGSDTQYF. The DNA of the CDR3 is TGCAGTGCTAGAGTGGCTAGCGGATCAGATACGCAGTATTTT. The rearrangement joins TRBV20-1 to TRBJ2-3; TRBD2 aligns across 7 bases. This CDR3 is built from 14 residues. Germline V lookup: CDR1 DFQATT, CDR2 SNEGSKA (reference sequence). Trimming removed 1 base from V and 4 bases from J; junction bases left unmatched: 5.

In this sample, this clonotype turned up a few times. J is TRBJ2-4 and V is TRBV5-1; D possibly uses TRBD1 or TRBD2 (5 bases each). V dropped 1 base and J dropped 6 bases, with 11 bases sitting between them. The CDR3 has 14 amino acids. The V gene's germline CDR1 is SGHRS and CDR2 YFSETQ. In DNA, the CDR3 is TGCGCCAGCAGCTTGTCCGGGACGGTAAACATTCAGTACTTC. Translated: CASSLSGTVNIQYF.

The V gene is TRBV5-1, the J gene TRBJ2-7, with 14 bases fitting TRBD2. The CDR3 length is 16 residues. V lost 4 bases and J lost 5; bases outside the gene matches: 8. Germline V lookup: CDR1 SGHRS, CDR2 YFSETQ. The CDR3 region is CASSTGTSGSGHEQYF. The CDR3 bases are TGCGCCAGCAGCACCGGGACTAGCGGGAGTGGTCACGAGCAGTACTTC.